This T cell receptor (beta chain) appears in the sequencing data of a study of shared clonotypes between healthy human individuals. Points from the study as a whole: Roughly 5.3% of naive CD4 clonotypes were common to a handful of donors. As a rule, naive subsets had a larger estimated richness than memory subsets.

Repertoires were generated with immunoSEQ multiplex PCR, while TCRdb's copy carries only in-frame clones and drops some. Of around 2,000,000 clones listed, less than 95% are singletons. Germline V CDR1 and CDR2: LGHNT, FRNRAP. The V end lost 3 bases, the J end lost 0 bases, and 1 base lay between the germline ends. The CDR3 length is 12 residues. The naive CD8 subset, CD45RO-negative cells positively selected for CCR7, excluded terminally differentiated effector memory CD45RA+ cells. Turning to this clone: Its antigen is undetermined. Distinct nucleotide sequences in the sample also encode this CDR3.

This TCR came from a young man in good health. Input material: naive CD8+ T cells sorted from blood. The chain employs TRBV12-5 and TRBJ2-3; D is unresolved. As DNA, the CDR3 is TGTGCTAGTGGTTTTAGCACAGATACGCAGTATTTT. Encoded protein: CASGFSTDTQYF. The full variable domain, with the rest looked up from reference TRBV12-5 and TRBJ2-3, is DARVTQTPRHKVTEMGQEVTMRCQPILGHNTVFWYRQTMMQGLELLAYFRNRAPLDDSGMPKDRFSAEMPDATLATLKIQPSEPRDSAVYFCASGFSTDTQYFGPGTRLTVL.